This T cell receptor beta chain was sequenced in a study of cytomegalovirus exposure and HLA in healthy donors. Study background: Some 80 million unique TCRs from HLA-typed donors were held in an early data release.

The PCR ran on 60 Vbeta and 13 Jbeta primers. Assay used: immunoSEQ multiplex PCR; TCRdb lists only in-frame clones, some missing. The sample includes about 170,000 clones, approximately 79% of them seen just once. About this clone: Its antigen is currently unknown.

Overall study results and limits: Presence/absence analyses supposed approximately even sequencing depth among donors.

The CDR3 loop spans 13 amino acids. Unmatched junction bases numbered 6, after V lost 7 bases and J lost 7 bases. Germline V gene lookup returns CDR1 MDHEN and CDR2 SYDVKM. This sequence was found in a man aged 40-49 years in good health and CMV-seropositive. The V call is TRBV28, the J call TRBJ1-2, with TRBD1 identical over 10 bases. The sequencing sample was made of PBMCs. Written as DNA, the CDR3 is TGTGCCAGCATCGACAGGGGGCTTGGTGGCTACACCTTC. Translating gives CASIDRGLGGYTF.